These T cell receptor beta chains were read from a single sample in a study of T cell repertoires in cytomegalovirus infection. TCRdb ran MiXCR on the reads and lists one entry per CDR3 protein. The table lists about a million distinct CDR3 sequences, around a third of them singletons. Which antigens these TCRs recognize remains unknown. Here the sequenced sample was cultured CD8+ T cells from PBMCs, taken from culture after CMV antigen stimulation. These receptors came from a human donor in good health (CMV status not recorded). Some clones in this sample may be carry-over from other donors' samples. Both conserved end residues are part of each CDR3. Each record gives: CDR3 protein, CDR3 DNA, D gene, J gene, clone size, V gene. A D gene is named only where the DNA matches it firmly. Rows may omit the clone size; those that give it use once, few, many or a size class.

CAIGEDEQFF,TGTGCCATTGGTGAGGATGAGCAGTTCTTC,NA,TRBJ2-1,NA,TRBV10-3
CASSLGRKQGNYGYTF,TGTGCCAGCAGTCTCGGGAGAAAACAGGGCAACTATGGCTACACCTTC,NA,TRBJ1-2,NA,TRBV12-3/TRBV12-4
CASSIASSGANVLTF,TGTGCCAGTAGTATCGCCAGCTCTGGGGCCAACGTCCTGACTTTC,NA,TRBJ2-6,NA,TRBV19
CASSTRGAGNIQYF,TGTGCCAGCAGCACCCGTGGGGCCGGGAACATTCAGTACTTC,NA,TRBJ2-4,many,TRBV7-8
CASSYYRGPENIQYF,TGTGCCAGCAGCTACTACAGGGGGCCGGAAAACATTCAGTACTTC,TRBD1,TRBJ2-4,few,TRBV6-2/TRBV6-3
CANSSPGEGTDTQYF,TGTGCCAACAGTTCCCCCGGCGAGGGCACAGATACGCAGTATTTT,NA,TRBJ2-3,NA,TRBV12-3/TRBV12-4
CASSLGSGPPSVQPQHF,TGTGCCAGCAGCTTGGGGTCGGGACCCCCCTCGGTACAGCCCCAGCATTTT,NA,TRBJ1-5,NA,TRBV5-5
CASSLQESSYNEQFF,TGTGCCAGCAGCCTACAAGAAAGCTCCTACAATGAGCAGTTCTTC,NA,TRBJ2-1,NA,TRBV5-4
CASSHEIGTALPYF,TGCGCCAGCAGCCATGAAATCGGGACAGCCCTGCCGTATTTT,TRBD1,TRBJ2-3,NA,TRBV4-1
CASSLAMYEQYF,TGTGCCAGCAGCTTAGCGATGTACGAGCAGTACTTC,NA,TRBJ2-7,many,TRBV7-2
CASSYSTPEPGEDTEAFF,TGTGCCAGCAGTTACTCGACCCCGGAGCCAGGGGAGGACACTGAAGCTTTCTTT,NA,TRBJ1-1,NA,TRBV6-2/TRBV6-3
CASSGEGGKFPGANVLTF,TGTGCCAGCAGCGGAGAGGGGGGGAAGTTTCCTGGGGCCAACGTCCTGACTTTC,NA,TRBJ2-6,few,TRBV7-9
CASSLGSETDTQYF,TGTGCCAGCAGTTTGGGGTCCGAGACGGATACGCAGTATTTT,NA,TRBJ2-3,NA,TRBV6-2/TRBV6-3
CASGLVLTEMGNEQFF,TGTGCTAGTGGTTTGGTCCTCACCGAGATGGGCAATGAGCAGTTCTTC,NA,TRBJ2-1,NA,TRBV12-5
CASRPRYPDTPRNYGYTF,TGTGCCAGCAGGCCCAGGTACCCGGATACGCCTCGTAACTATGGCTACACCTTC,NA,TRBJ1-2,once,TRBV2
CATGGGQVYGYTF,TGTGCCACTGGTGGGGGACAGGTCTATGGCTACACCTTC,TRBD1,TRBJ1-2,NA,TRBV2
CASSLAIAGEGSHSGNTIYF,TGTGCCAGCAGCTTAGCAATTGCCGGAGAAGGCTCCCACTCTGGAAACACCATATATTTT,NA,TRBJ1-3,few,TRBV7-6
CAISKGNTEAFF,TGTGCCATCAGTAAAGGTAACACTGAAGCTTTCTTT,NA,TRBJ1-1,NA,TRBV10-3
CASKGLRPIQYF,TGTGCCAGCAAGGGTCTTCGACCCATTCAGTACTTC,NA,TRBJ2-4,NA,TRBV6-5
CASSLHTGVNEQFF,TGTGCCAGCAGCTTGCACACGGGGGTCAATGAGCAGTTCTTC,NA,TRBJ2-1,many,TRBV11-1
CASSLGQGSTGYTF,TGTGCCAGCAGCTTAGGGCAGGGGTCGACTGGCTACACCTTC,NA,TRBJ1-2,NA,TRBV11-2
CASSPVRGGNQPQHF,TGTGCCAGCAGTCCCGTCCGGGGCGGCAATCAGCCCCAGCATTTT,NA,TRBJ1-5,NA,TRBV28
CASSSAVLATRETQYF,TGTGCCAGCAGCTCAGCGGTACTCGCGACTAGAGAGACCCAGTACTTC,NA,TRBJ2-5,many,TRBV7-8
CASSWEQLNTEAFF,TGTGCCAGCAGTTGGGAACAGCTCAACACTGAAGCTTTCTTT,NA,TRBJ1-1,few,TRBV27
CATSRGTRQGNTIYF,TGTGCCACCAGCAGAGGGACGAGACAAGGAAACACCATATATTTT,NA,TRBJ1-3,NA,TRBV15
CVSSLDVANSPLHF,TGTGTCAGCAGCTTGGACGTCGCCAATTCACCCCTCCACTTT,NA,TRBJ1-6,NA,TRBV7-6
CATSAAGKGTEAFF,TGTGCCACCTCTGCCGCGGGGAAGGGTACTGAAGCTTTCTTT,NA,TRBJ1-1,NA,TRBV19
CASSYSTFYTEAFF,TGTGCCAGCAGTTACTCGACTTTTTACACTGAAGCTTTCTTT,NA,TRBJ1-1,few,TRBV6-5
CASSLAGQGAWGQFF,TGTGCCAGCAGCTTGGCCGGGCAGGGGGCATGGGGGCAGTTCTTC,TRBD1,TRBJ2-1,NA,TRBV5-6
CASPSRPGAYNEQFF,TGTGCCAGCCCATCCCGGCCGGGGGCCTACAATGAGCAGTTCTTC,NA,TRBJ2-1,many,TRBV6-6
CASSLSSPVGTYGYTF,TGTGCCAGCAGTTTATCTTCCCCGGTTGGCACCTATGGCTACACCTTC,NA,TRBJ1-2,NA,TRBV27
CASSRDRRYGYTF,TGTGCCAGCAGTCGCGACAGAAGATATGGCTACACCTTC,NA,TRBJ1-2,NA,TRBV7-9
CASSDTLRGNRYGYTF,TGTGCCAGCAGTGACACTTTACGGGGCAACCGCTATGGCTACACCTTC,NA,TRBJ1-2,few,TRBV6-4